Presented here are 17 T cell receptor beta chains from one specimen sequenced in a study of CD8 T cells in Susac syndrome. Reverse transcription of 0.5 to 1 ug RNA was performed with random hexamers. Each CDR3 protein gets one entry after TCRdb re-called the immunoSEQ multiplex PCR reads with MiXCR. The data hold about 210,000 distinct CDR3 sequences, with about 93% observed a single time. Sequencing input: CD4+ T cells from PBMCs. The receptor source for this set is a human donor in good health.

V gene TRBV20-1 combines with J gene TRBJ2-4; TRBD1 is a possible D gene (6 bases). This CDR3 is built from 16 residues. Germline-derived CDR1 and CDR2 are DFQATT and SNEGSKA (reference sequence). Trimming shortened V by 0 bases and J by 0 bases, and 12 bases separated the two germline ends. CDR3 sequence (DNA): TGCAGTGCTAGAGAGGGGGCAGGAAGAGCCAAAAACATTCAGTACTTC. Protein: CSAREGAGRAKNIQYF.

This clonotype was detected once. The chain is built from TRBV7-6 and TRBJ1-1, with TRBD1 as a possible D gene (5 bases). The V end lost 1 base, the J end lost 2 bases, and 8 bases lay between the germline ends. Looked up from germline, CDR1 is SGHVS and CDR2 is FNYEAQ. The CDR3 covers 14 residues. CDR3 loop: CASSLVTVNTEAFF. As DNA, the CDR3 is TGTGCCAGCAGCTTAGTGACAGTAAACACTGAAGCTTTCTTT.

The V gene is TRBV4-1, the J gene TRBJ2-1; TRBD2 aligns across 14 bases. Germline V CDR1 and CDR2: MGHRA, YSYEKL. The V and J ends lost 3 bases and 8 bases, in that order; junction bases with no gene match: 6. This CDR3 has 16 residues. The CDR3 nucleotides read TGCGCCAGCAGCCAGCCGGGACTAGCGGGGGTGGATGAGCAGTTCTTC. Translated, it gives CASSQPGLAGVDEQFF.

The chain's CDR3 is CASSSGLAAYEQYF. The CDR3 nucleotides are TGTGCCAGCAGCTCTGGACTAGCGGCCTACGAGCAGTACTTC. This sequence joins TRBV7-2 and TRBJ2-7; 10 nucleotides line up with TRBD2. Germline V gene lookup returns CDR1 SGHTA and CDR2 FQGNSA. The J segment lost 2 bases and the V segment lost 4 bases, leaving 2 bases of the junction unmatched. The CDR3 loop spans 14 amino acids.

The chain joins TRBV5-1 to TRBJ1-1; D ambiguous. From germline, CDR1 is SGHRS and CDR2 YFSETQ. V gave up 5 bases and J gave up 8 bases, with 13 bases separating them. This CDR3 is 12 amino acids long. For the CDR3, the DNA is TGCGCCAGCAGTCCTCTCGGGTGGGAAGCTTTCTTT. Its protein is CASSPLGWEAFF.

The chain uses TRBV12-3 or TRBV12-4 and TRBJ1-2; D uncertain. The CDR3 has 13 residues. Between the trimmed V and J ends, which lost 5 bases and 3 bases, there was a span of 10 bases. CDR3 DNA: TGTGCCAGCAGTAAACGCGGAGACTATGGCTACACCTTC. It specifies CASSKRGDYGYTF.

This CDR3 reads CASSPAPGLAGNNEQFF. The CDR3 DNA reads TGTGCCAGCAGTCCCGCCCCGGGACTAGCGGGGAACAATGAGCAGTTCTTC. The chain is built from TRBV27 and TRBJ2-1; 13 bases align to TRBD2. With V trimmed by 5 bases and J by 5 bases, 9 bases remained unmatched. Germline V lookup: CDR1 MNHEY, CDR2 SMNVEV (reference sequence). This CDR3 contains 17 residues.

This clonotype was detected only once. V usage is TRBV7-2 and J usage is TRBJ2-4; D is unclear. Per germline, CDR1 SGHTA and CDR2 FQGNSA. The CDR3 is 13 amino acids. Trimming left V 5 bases short and J 8 bases short, with 13 bases between. The DNA for the CDR3 is TGTGCCAGCAGCCTCTCCGGCACAGACATTCAGTACTTC. As protein: CASSLSGTDIQYF.

V is TRBV20-1 and J is TRBJ2-5; D gene uncertain. This CDR3 comprises 12 residues. Germline V gene sequence: CDR1 DFQATT, CDR2 SNEGSKA (reference sequence). The ends were cut back, 6 bases at V and 5 bases at J, with 13 bases in the middle. Here the CDR3 reads CSARLPQETQYF. Written as DNA, the CDR3 is TGCAGTGCGAGGCTCCCGCAGGAGACCCAGTACTTC.

A single count supports this clonotype. The J gene is TRBJ1-1, the V gene TRBV5-1, with TRBD1 as a possible D gene (6 bases). Trimming shortened V by 4 bases and J by 1 base, and 23 bases separated the two germline ends. Germline CDR1 reads SGHRS; CDR2 reads YFSETQ. The CDR3 length is 18 residues. The CDR3 loop reads CASSIRTPIRGTNTEAFF. The CDR3, as DNA: TGCGCCAGCAGCATCCGGACCCCTATAAGGGGGACGAACACTGAAGCTTTCTTT.

The chain links TRBV7-3 to TRBJ2-7; TRBD1 aligns across 11 bases. V lost 3 bases, J lost 4 bases, and 8 bases stayed unmatched. CDR1 and CDR2 from the germline V gene are SGHTA and FQGTGA. The CDR3 spans 16 residues. CDR3 protein: CASSFQDRGQCYEQYV. Written as DNA, the CDR3 is TGTGCCAGCAGCTTTCAGGACAGGGGGCAATGTTACGAGCAGTACGTC.

There are a few counts of this clonotype. The V and J genes are TRBV4-1 and TRBJ1-5, with TRBD1 matching 7 bases. Germline V gene sequence: CDR1 MGHRA, CDR2 YSYEKL. This CDR3 spans 18 amino acids. Unmatched junction bases numbered 11, after V lost 0 bases and J lost 3 bases. The CDR3 spells CASSQDGVNRGPNQPQHF. CDR3 coding DNA: TGCGCCAGCAGCCAAGATGGGGTGAACAGGGGACCCAATCAGCCCCAGCATTTT.

The chain joins TRBV5-4 to TRBJ1-4; the match to TRBD1 covers 11 bases. Germline V gene sequence: CDR1 SGHNT, CDR2 YYREEE (reference sequence). The V and J ends lost 3 bases and 6 bases, in that order; junction bases with no gene match: 1. The CDR3 spans 14 residues. This CDR3 is CASSWTGGDEKLFF. The CDR3, as DNA: TGTGCCAGCAGCTGGACAGGGGGCGATGAAAAACTGTTTTTT.

The chain is built from TRBV5-1 and TRBJ1-1; D remains ambiguous. V lost 0 bases and J 0 bases, leaving 9 bases between the germline ends. Looked up from germline, CDR1 is SGHRS and CDR2 is YFSETQ. There are 15 residues in the CDR3. CDR3 nucleotides: TGCGCCAGCAGCTTGGGGTCTATAATGAACACTGAAGCTTTCTTT. This gives the protein CASSLGSIMNTEAFF.

The genes are TRBV9 and TRBJ1-6; tentatively, D is TRBD1 (5 bases). V gave up 0 bases and J gave up 10 bases, with 14 bases separating them. Germline V gene sequence: CDR1 SGDLS, CDR2 YYNGEE. This CDR3 contains 15 residues. CDR3 DNA: TGTGCCAGCAGCGTAGGAGGGCAGGGAGGCTCACCCCTCCACTTT. Its translation is CASSVGGQGGSPLHF. Full variable domain (remainder filled in from reference TRBV9 and TRBJ1-6): DSGVTQTPKHLITATGQRVTLRCSPRSGDLSVYWYQQSLDQGLQFLIQYYNGEERAKGNILERFSAQQFPDLHSELNLSSLELGDSALYFCASSVGGQGGSPLHFGNGTRLTVT.

This clonotype was counted a single time. The genes are TRBV7-3 and TRBJ1-6; D gene unclear. Trimming left V 2 bases short and J 7 bases short, with 9 bases between. The CDR3 has 14 residues. Looked up from germline, CDR1 is SGHTA and CDR2 is FQGTGA. This CDR3 reads CASSLGAANSPLHF. The CDR3 DNA follows: TGTGCCAGCAGCTTAGGAGCTGCAAATTCACCCCTCCACTTT. Using reference TRBV7-3 and TRBJ1-6 for the parts outside the CDR3, the full variable domain is GAGVSQTPSNKVTEKGKYVELRCDPISGHTALYWYRQSLGQGPEFLIYFQGTGAADDSGLPNDRFFAVRPEGSVSTLKIQRTERGDSAVYLCASSLGAANSPLHFGNGTRLTVT.

The chain couples TRBV5-5 to TRBJ1-2; D gene unclear. Between the trimmed V and J ends, which lost 2 bases and 3 bases, there was a span of 8 bases. CDR3 length equals 13 residues. Germline V lookup: CDR1 SGHKS, CDR2 YYEKEE (reference sequence). The CDR3 DNA reads as TGTGCCAGCAGCTTTGTGGCAGACTATGGCTACACCTTC. Residues: CASSFVADYGYTF.